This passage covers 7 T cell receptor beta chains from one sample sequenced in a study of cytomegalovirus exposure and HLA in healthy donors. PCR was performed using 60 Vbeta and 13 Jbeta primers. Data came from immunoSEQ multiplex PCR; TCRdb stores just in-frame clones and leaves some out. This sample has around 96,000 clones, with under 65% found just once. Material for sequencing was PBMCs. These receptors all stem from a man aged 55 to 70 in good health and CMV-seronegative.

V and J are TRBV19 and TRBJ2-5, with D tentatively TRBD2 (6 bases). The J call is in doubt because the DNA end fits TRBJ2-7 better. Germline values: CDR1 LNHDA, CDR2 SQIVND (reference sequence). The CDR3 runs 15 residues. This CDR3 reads CASSIEGGIPYEQYF. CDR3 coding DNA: TGTGCCAGTAGTATTGAGGGAGGAATACCCTACGAGCAGTACTTC.

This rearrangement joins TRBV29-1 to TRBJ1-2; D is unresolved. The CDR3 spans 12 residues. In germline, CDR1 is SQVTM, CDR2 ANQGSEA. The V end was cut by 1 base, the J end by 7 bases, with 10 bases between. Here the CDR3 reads CSVEGEVPGYTF. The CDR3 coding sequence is TGCAGCGTTGAAGGTGAGGTTCCTGGCTACACCTTC.

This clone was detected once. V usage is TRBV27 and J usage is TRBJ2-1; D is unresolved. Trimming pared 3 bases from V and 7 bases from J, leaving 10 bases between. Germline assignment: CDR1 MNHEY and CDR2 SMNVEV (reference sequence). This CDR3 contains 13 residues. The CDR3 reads CASSFNLYNEQFF. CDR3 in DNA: TGTGCCAGCAGTTTTAACTTGTATAATGAGCAGTTCTTC.

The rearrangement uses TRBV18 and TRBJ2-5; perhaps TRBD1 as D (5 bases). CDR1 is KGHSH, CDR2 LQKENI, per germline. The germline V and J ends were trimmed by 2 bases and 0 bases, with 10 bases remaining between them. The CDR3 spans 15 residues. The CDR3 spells CASSPGQGHQETQYF. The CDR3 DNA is TGTGCCAGCTCACCAGGGCAGGGCCACCAAGAGACCCAGTACTTC.

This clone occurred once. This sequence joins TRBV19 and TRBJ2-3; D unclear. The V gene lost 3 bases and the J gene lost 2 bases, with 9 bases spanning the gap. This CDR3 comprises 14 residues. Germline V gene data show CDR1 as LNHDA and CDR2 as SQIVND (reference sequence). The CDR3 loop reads CASSIATDTDTQYF. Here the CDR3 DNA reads TGTGCCAGTAGTATCGCCACAGACACAGATACGCAGTATTTT.

CDR3 sequence: CAISARGGQKDTEAFF. The CDR3 region has the DNA TGTGCCATCAGTGCCCGTGGTGGGCAAAAGGACACTGAAGCTTTCTTT. V gene TRBV10-3 combines with J gene TRBJ1-1; D remains ambiguous. The germline gives CDR1 ENHRY, CDR2 SYGVKD. The CDR3 is 16 amino acids. Deletions cut 4 bases from V and 3 bases from J, with 18 bases between.

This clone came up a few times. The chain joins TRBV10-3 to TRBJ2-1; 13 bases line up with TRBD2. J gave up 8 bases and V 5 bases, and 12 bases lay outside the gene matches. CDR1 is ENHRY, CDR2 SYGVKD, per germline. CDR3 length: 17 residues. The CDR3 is CAISWTSGSGLSDEQFF. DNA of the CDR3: TGTGCCATCAGTTGGACTAGCGGGAGCGGTTTGTCGGATGAGCAGTTCTTC.